What follows are 14 T cell receptor beta chains derived from one specimen sequenced in a study of beta chain features in type 1 diabetes. Reverse transcription of all isolated RNA meant that expressed TCRB transcripts were sequenced. Assay: immunoSEQ multiplex PCR; the TCRdb copy retains only in-frame clones and omits some. This table has hundreds of thousands of clones, 30% appearing once. The sequencing sample was made of naive CD4+ T cells from blood. Receptor source: a man younger than 30 in good health.

The chain joins TRBV9 to TRBJ2-7; D call uncertain. The germline V and J ends were trimmed by 0 bases and 5 bases, with 9 bases remaining between them. Germline CDR1 is SGDLS and CDR2 is YYNGEE. This CDR3 spans 13 amino acids. CDR3 nucleotides: TGTGCCAGCAGCGTAGATAGGGCCCACGAGCAGTACTTC. This codes for CASSVDRAHEQYF.

The chain has TRBV9 and TRBJ2-2; D call uncertain. With 3 bases removed from V and 4 bases from J, the gap between germline ends came to 10 bases. CDR1 is SGDLS and CDR2 is YYNGEE in the germline V gene. The CDR3 is 14 amino acids. DNA of the CDR3: TGTGCCAGCAGCGCGGAGCCATCCACCGGGGAGCTGTTTTTT. Translating gives CASSAEPSTGELFF.

This clone was picked up a small number of times. The chain is built from TRBV9 and TRBJ1-5; D call uncertain. This CDR3 is built from 14 residues. Germline V gives CDR1 SGDLS, CDR2 YYNGEE. V gave up 0 bases and J gave up 4 bases, with 8 bases separating them. Here the CDR3 DNA reads TGTGCCAGCAGCGTAGACCCCATTAATCAGCCCCAGCATTTT. It codes for CASSVDPINQPQHF.

Only a few counts were recorded for this clone. The sample carries other DNA sequences with the same CDR3. The chain joins TRBV29-1 to TRBJ2-6; 7 nucleotides line up with TRBD2. Germline CDR1 reads SQVTM; CDR2 reads ANQGSEA. The CDR3 spans 14 residues. V shed 6 bases, J shed 4 bases, and the junction held 6 bases outside the gene matches. CDR3 nucleotides: TGCAGCGTCGTGGGAGGGGCAGGGGCCAACGTCCTGACTTTC. Protein sequence: CSVVGGAGANVLTF.

This clone has only a few counts. This chain's CDR3 is CASSLVALYEQYF. The CDR3 nucleotides read TGTGCCAGCAGCTTAGTCGCTCTCTACGAGCAGTACTTC. The chain couples TRBV11-2 to TRBJ2-7; no firm D call. V gave up 1 base and J gave up 3 bases, with 7 bases separating them. The CDR3 extends over 13 amino acids. Germline CDR1 reads SGHAT; CDR2 reads FQNNGV.

V gene TRBV7-2 combines with J gene TRBJ2-3; 10 bases line up with TRBD2. CDR3 length: 16 amino acids. Germline V lookup: CDR1 SGHTA, CDR2 FQGNSA. Unmatched junction bases numbered 8, after V lost 5 bases and J lost 3 bases. CDR3 coding DNA: TGTGCCAGCAGCACGCGGACTAGCGGACGGACAGATACGCAGTATTTT. Translation: CASSTRTSGRTDTQYF.

This clone turned up a few times. The chain is built from TRBV4-2 and TRBJ2-1; 7 bases match TRBD2. Germline values: CDR1 LGHNA, CDR2 YNFKEQ. The trim removed 0 bases at V and 2 bases at J, leaving 7 bases unmatched. The CDR3 contains 17 residues. The DNA of the CDR3 is TGTGCCAGCAGCCAAGATCTCGCGGGAGTGACCTACAATGAGCAGTTCTTC. It translates to CASSQDLAGVTYNEQFF.

This clone was detected only a few times. J is TRBJ2-1 and V is TRBV19; D is undetermined. Between the trimmed V and J ends, which lost 2 bases and 5 bases, there was a span of 7 bases. CDR3 length: 13 amino acids. The germline CDR1 and CDR2 sequences are LNHDA and SQIVND (reference sequence). This CDR3 is CASSIQVHNEQFF. CDR3 DNA sequence: TGTGCCAGTAGTATACAAGTACACAATGAGCAGTTCTTC.

This clone has more than one count but fewer than ten. The chain recombines TRBV5-1 with TRBJ2-5, with D perhaps matching TRBD2 (6 bases). V lost 4 bases to trimming and J lost 9 bases, with 10 bases between them. The CDR3 runs 11 residues. CDR1 SGHRS and CDR2 YFSETQ come from the germline V gene. This chain's CDR3 is CASSGPGAQYF. CDR3 sequence (DNA): TGCGCCAGCAGCGGACCGGGAGCCCAGTACTTC.

The chain employs TRBV5-6 and TRBJ2-5, with D possibly being TRBD1 (5 bases). CDR3 size: 15 residues. V was clipped by 4 bases and J by 1 base, with 14 bases between them. The germline V gene encodes CDR1 SGHDT and CDR2 YYEEEE. The DNA of the CDR3 is TGTGCCAGCAGCCCGACCCCAGGGCCCCAAGAGACCCAGTACTTC. It yields the protein CASSPTPGPQETQYF.

This chain joins TRBV30 and TRBJ2-3, with 8 bases identical to TRBD2. Germline loops: CDR1 GTSNPN, CDR2 SVGIG (reference sequence). Unmatched junction bases numbered 7, after V lost 3 bases and J lost 8 bases. The CDR3 covers 13 residues. This chain's CDR3 is CAWSPSGSSTQYF. CDR3 DNA sequence: TGTGCCTGGAGCCCGAGCGGGAGTTCTACGCAGTATTTT.

Concerning this clone: Other DNA sequences in the sample encode the same CDR3. The CDR3 DNA sequence: TGCGCCAGCAGCTTGGGGGACAATGAGCAGTTCTTC. This gives the protein CASSLGDNEQFF. This rearrangement joins TRBV5-1 to TRBJ2-1; D gene ambiguous. With 0 bases removed from V and 5 bases from J, the gap between germline ends came to 3 bases. The V gene's germline CDR1 is SGHRS and CDR2 YFSETQ. The CDR3 contains 12 residues.

This chain joins TRBV6-6 and TRBJ1-2; D is uncertain. The V and J ends lost 4 bases and 3 bases respectively, with 15 bases between them. CDR1 and CDR2 from the germline V gene are MNHNY and SVGAGI (reference sequence). The CDR3 totals 15 residues. CDR3: CASSFELGRDYGYTF. CDR3 coding DNA: TGTGCCAGCAGTTTCGAGCTGGGGAGGGACTATGGCTACACCTTC.

V gene TRBV19 combines with J gene TRBJ2-5; TRBD2 aligns across 7 bases. CDR3 length: 15 amino acids. Per germline, CDR1 LNHDA and CDR2 SQIVND (reference sequence). V shed 2 bases and J 3 bases; nucleotides not matched to a gene: 6. CDR3 nucleotides: TGTGCCAGTAGTATATGGATCGGGACTAAAGAGACCCAGTACTTC. It specifies CASSIWIGTKETQYF.